What follows describes a single TCR beta chain. Sequencing used immunoSEQ multiplex PCR; TCRdb keeps in-frame clones, though not all of them. The data contain 90,000 or so clones, 70% to 90% of them singletons. This entry comes from a study of glioma-infiltrating T cells after dendritic cell vaccination. With 2 bases clipped from V and 6 bases from J, the junction kept 4 bases outside the gene matches. Germline V gene sequence: CDR1 MNHNS, CDR2 SASEGT. The CDR3 runs 15 residues. The time point here: after dendritic cell vaccination, including at tumor progression/relapse. Sequencing used blood, obtained after dendritic cell vaccination. The source is a human donor with glioblastoma. This rearrangement joins TRBV6-1 to TRBJ2-6; 7 bases align to TRBD2. The CDR3: CASSEKGGTANVLTF. As DNA, the CDR3 is TGTGCCAGCAGTGAAAAGGGAGGGACGGCCAACGTCCTGACTTTC.